This entry concerns a single TCR beta chain. Its antigen is not identified. Primers: 60 Vbeta forward and 13 Jbeta reverse. Produced via immunoSEQ multiplex PCR; TCRdb's table is partial and in-frame only. The table has roughly 120,000 clones, more than 65% seen once; the top ten hold less than 15%. This entry is derived from a study of cytomegalovirus exposure and HLA in healthy donors. Findings of the study overall: Diagnosis of cytomegalovirus status made by the classifier reportedly showed high specificity and sensitivity. Later on, an analysis tied 15,000 to 20,000 TCR beta sequences to HLA alleles at 0.05 false discovery rate.

Trimming took 0 bases from V and 3 from J; bases not matched to a gene: 9. Per germline, CDR1 SGHTA and CDR2 FQGNSA. The CDR3 length is 18 residues. This receptor was identified in a woman in her sixties in good health and CMV-seropositive. Sequencing used PBMCs. The rearrangement links TRBV7-2 to TRBJ2-7, with 12 bases lining up with TRBD2. The CDR3 region has the DNA TGTGCCAGCAGCTTAGCGATAGGGACTAGCGGGCGCTACTACGAGCAGTACTTC. This translates into CASSLAIGTSGRYYEQYF.